This T cell receptor (beta chain) was recovered during a study of cytomegalovirus exposure and HLA in healthy donors. Points on this clone: Its specificity is not known.

Sequencing was performed with immunoSEQ multiplex PCR; in TCRdb, only in-frame clones are kept and a portion is missing. The table records 60,000 to 85,000 clones, over 85% of them present only once. Germline V gene lookup returns CDR1 SEHNR and CDR2 FQNEAQ (reference sequence). The CDR3 contains 14 residues. V lost 3 bases and J lost 8; bases outside the gene matches: 7. Study-level points and caveats: TCR sequences were mostly rare, though some public TCRs occurred in many donors. In a later analysis, first-cohort TCR clusters were found to tend to co-occur in the roughly 120 validation repertoires. CMV antigen specificity was confirmed in vitro for three CMV-associated chains. Among TCR beta chains, those listed as cytomegalovirus-associated numbered around 160.

The rearrangement joins TRBV7-9 to TRBJ2-1; 7 nucleotides match TRBD2. The sample comprised PBMCs. The sequence derives from a man in his late teens or twenties in good health and CMV-seropositive. CDR3 in amino acids: CASSFFAGAYEQFF. CDR3 DNA sequence: TGTGCCAGCAGCTTTTTTGCGGGAGCGTATGAGCAGTTCTTC.